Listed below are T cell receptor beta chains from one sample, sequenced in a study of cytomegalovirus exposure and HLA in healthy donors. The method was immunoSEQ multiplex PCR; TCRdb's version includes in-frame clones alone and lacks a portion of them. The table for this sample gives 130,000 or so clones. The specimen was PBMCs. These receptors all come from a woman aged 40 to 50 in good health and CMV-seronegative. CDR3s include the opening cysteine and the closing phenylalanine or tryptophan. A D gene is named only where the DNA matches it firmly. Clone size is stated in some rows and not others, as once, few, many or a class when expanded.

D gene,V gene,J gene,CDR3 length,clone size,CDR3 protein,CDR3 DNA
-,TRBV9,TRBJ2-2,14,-,CASSVVDITGELFF,TGTGCCAGCAGCGTAGTAGATATAACCGGGGAGCTGTTTTTT
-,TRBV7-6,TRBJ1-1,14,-,CASSSMLRSSEAFF,TGTGCCAGCAGCTCGATGTTACGGTCTTCTGAAGCTTTCTTT
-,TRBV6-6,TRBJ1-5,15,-,CASRATGGSNQPQHF,TGTGCCAGCAGGGCTACCGGGGGTAGCAATCAGCCCCAGCATTTT
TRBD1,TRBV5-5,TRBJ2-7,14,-,CASSATGQNYEQYF,TGTGCCAGCAGCGCCACGGGACAGAACTACGAGCAGTACTTC
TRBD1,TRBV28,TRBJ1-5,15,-,CASSWEGQGDQPQHF,TGTGCCAGCAGTTGGGAAGGACAGGGGGATCAGCCCCAGCATTTT
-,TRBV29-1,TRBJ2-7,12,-,CSVGQPSYEQYF,TGCAGCGTTGGACAGCCGTCCTACGAGCAGTACTTC
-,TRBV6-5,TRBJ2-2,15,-,CASFPGTLNTGELFF,TGTGCCAGCTTTCCCGGGACTTTGAACACCGGGGAGCTGTTTTTT
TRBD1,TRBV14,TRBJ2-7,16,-,CASSQESDRGPYEQYF,TGTGCCAGCAGCCAAGAATCCGACAGGGGCCCCTACGAGCAGTACTTC
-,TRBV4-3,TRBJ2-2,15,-,CASSQEASNTGELFF,TGCGCCAGCAGCCAAGAAGCGTCGAACACCGGGGAGCTGTTTTTT
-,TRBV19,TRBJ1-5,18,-,CASSLGRQGLYSNQPQHF,TGTGCCAGTAGTCTAGGTCGGCAGGGGCTCTATAGCAATCAGCCCCAGCATTTT
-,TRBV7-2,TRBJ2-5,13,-,CASSLARGETQYF,TGTGCCAGCAGCTTAGCCAGGGGAGAGACCCAGTACTTC
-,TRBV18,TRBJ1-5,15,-,CASSPGQPSNQPQHF,TGTGCCAGCTCACCGGGCCAGCCGAGCAATCAGCCCCAGCATTTT
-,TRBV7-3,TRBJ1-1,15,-,CASSLQGIANTEAFF,TGTGCCAGCAGCTTACAGGGGATAGCGAACACTGAAGCTTTCTTT
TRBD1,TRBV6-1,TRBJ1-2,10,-,CASSRDSPAF,TGTGCCAGCAGTCGGGACAGCCCGGCCTTC
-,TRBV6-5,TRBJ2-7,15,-,CASSYSRQGRNEQYF,TGTGCCAGCAGTTACTCTCGCCAGGGGCGGAACGAGCAGTACTTC
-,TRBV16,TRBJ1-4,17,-,CASSPWGQGAANEKLFF,TGTGCCAGCAGCCCATGGGGGCAGGGTGCGGCTAATGAAAAACTGTTTTTT
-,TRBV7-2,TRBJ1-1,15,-,CASSLVAGVNTEAFF,TGTGCCAGCAGCTTAGTTGCAGGGGTGAACACTGAAGCTTTCTTT
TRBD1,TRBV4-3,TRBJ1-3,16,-,CASSQQTGGYGNTIYF,TGCGCCAGCAGCCAACAGACAGGGGGGTATGGAAACACCATATATTTT
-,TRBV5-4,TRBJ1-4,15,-,CASSGAGRGIEKLFF,TGTGCCAGCAGCGGCGCGGGGAGGGGTATTGAAAAACTGTTTTTT
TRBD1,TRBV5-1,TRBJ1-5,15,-,CASSLGQGINQPQHF,TGCGCCAGCAGCTTGGGACAGGGAATAAATCAGCCCCAGCATTTT
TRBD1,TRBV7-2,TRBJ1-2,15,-,CASSPWTGSNYGYTF,TGTGCCAGCAGCCCGTGGACAGGGTCTAACTATGGCTACACCTTC
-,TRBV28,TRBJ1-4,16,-,CASSVLQGRISEKLFF,TGTGCCAGCAGTGTACTACAGGGACGAATTAGTGAAAAACTGTTTTTT
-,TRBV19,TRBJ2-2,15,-,CASRARVVGTGELFF,TGTGCCAGTAGGGCCAGGGTCGTAGGCACCGGGGAGCTGTTTTTT
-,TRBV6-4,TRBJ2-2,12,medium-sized,CATSSGVGELFF,TGTGCCACCTCATCCGGGGTCGGGGAGCTGTTTTTT
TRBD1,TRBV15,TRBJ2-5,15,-,CATSRARGLGETQYF,TGTGCCACCAGCAGAGCTAGGGGGCTAGGAGAGACCCAGTACTTC
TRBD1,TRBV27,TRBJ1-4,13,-,CASSFRQGAKLFF,TGTGCCAGCAGTTTTCGGCAGGGGGCAAAACTGTTTTTT
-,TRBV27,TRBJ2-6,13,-,CASRGSGANVLTF,TGTGCCAGCCGAGGTTCAGGGGCCAACGTCCTGACTTTC
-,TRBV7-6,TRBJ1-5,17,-,CASSLGLGRAFSQPQHF,TGTGCCAGCAGCTTAGGGCTTGGCAGGGCCTTTAGCCAGCCCCAGCATTTT
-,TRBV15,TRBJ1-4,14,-,CATSREQFNEKLFF,TGTGCCACCAGCAGAGAACAGTTTAATGAAAAACTGTTTTTT
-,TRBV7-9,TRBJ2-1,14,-,CASSYWSDSGEQFF,TGTGCCAGCAGCTACTGGTCGGACAGCGGTGAGCAGTTCTTC
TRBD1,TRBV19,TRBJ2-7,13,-,CASSLSRGYEQYF,TGTGCCAGTAGCCTCAGCAGGGGGTACGAGCAGTACTTC
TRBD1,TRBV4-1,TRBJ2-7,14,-,CASSQRDRVGEQYF,TGCGCCAGCAGCCAAAGAGACAGGGTGGGCGAGCAGTACTTC
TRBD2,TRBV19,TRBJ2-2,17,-,CASSRPSGGANTGELFF,TGTGCCAGTAGCCGTCCAAGCGGGGGGGCGAACACCGGGGAGCTGTTTTTT
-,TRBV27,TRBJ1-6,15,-,CASTTWDSRNSPLHF,TGTGCCAGCACTACCTGGGACTCAAGAAATTCACCCCTCCACTTT
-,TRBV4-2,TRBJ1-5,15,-,CASSQEGASNQPQHF,TGTGCCAGCAGCCAAGAGGGAGCTAGCAATCAGCCCCAGCATTTT
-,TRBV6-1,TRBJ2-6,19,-,CASSETAQATFSGANVLTF,TGTGCCAGCAGTGAGACAGCCCAGGCTACTTTCTCTGGGGCCAACGTCCTGACTTTC
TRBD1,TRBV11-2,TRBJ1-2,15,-,CASSPGTGRSYGYTF,TGTGCCAGCAGCCCCGGGACAGGGCGATCCTATGGCTACACCTTC
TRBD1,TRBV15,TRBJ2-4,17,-,CATSRVTGAKAKNIQYF,TGTGCCACCAGCAGAGTTACAGGGGCGAAGGCCAAAAACATTCAGTACTTC
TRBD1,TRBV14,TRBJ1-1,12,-,CASSPMDRATFF,TGTGCCAGCAGCCCCATGGACAGGGCGACTTTCTTT
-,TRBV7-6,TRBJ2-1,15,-,CASSLGRTTGNEQFF,TGTGCCAGCAGCTTAGGCAGAACTACCGGCAATGAGCAGTTCTTC
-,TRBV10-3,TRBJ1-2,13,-,CAISGDQPGGYTF,TGTGCCATCAGTGGCGACCAACCGGGTGGCTACACCTTC
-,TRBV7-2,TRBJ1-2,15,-,CASSHLLVWSNGYTF,TGTGCCAGCAGCCACCTTCTAGTCTGGAGTAATGGCTACACCTTC